One sample yielded the 26 T cell receptor beta chains listed below, sequenced in a study of blood T cell repertoires in COVID-19. Libraries were prepared by immunoSEQ multiplex PCR; TCRdb keeps only in-frame clonotypes and omits some of them. The sample holds over 200,000 clones, 80% to 90% seen once. Sequenced: PBMCs or T cells enriched from blood (not recorded which). All receptors derive from a woman aged 25 to 45 who had been exposed to COVID-19.

The chain recombines TRBV6-1 with TRBJ1-4; D possibly corresponds to TRBD1 (6 bases). V lost 7 bases and J 3 bases, leaving 12 bases between the germline ends. Germline lookup yields CDR1 MNHNS and CDR2 SASEGT. CDR3 length equals 14 residues. The CDR3 region has the DNA TGTGCCAGCAAGATACAGGGAGCTAATGAAAAACTGTTTTTT. Its protein is CASKIQGANEKLFF.

This chain links TRBV19 with TRBJ1-1, with TRBD1 matching 8 bases. The germline gives CDR1 LNHDA, CDR2 SQIVND (reference sequence). Trimming took 6 bases from V and 5 from J; bases not matched to a gene: 11. CDR3 size: 15 residues. The CDR3 sequence: CASSTKVRGQTEAFF. CDR3 coding DNA: TGTGCCAGTAGCACCAAGGTCAGGGGGCAAACTGAAGCTTTCTTT.

The table lists this clone with a count of one. The chain has TRBV6-2 or TRBV6-3 and TRBJ2-2; TRBD2 matches at 7 bases. Looked up from germline, CDR1 is MNHEY and CDR2 is SVGEGT. The CDR3 runs 14 residues. V shed 0 bases, J shed 7 bases, and the junction held 2 bases outside the gene matches. The CDR3 nucleotides are TGTGCCAGCAGTTACTCGACGGGAGGCGGGGAGCTGTTTTTT. Translating it yields CASSYSTGGGELFF.

This clone was observed a handful of times. V usage is TRBV9 and J usage is TRBJ1-3; no clear D gene. The V gene's germline CDR1 is SGDLS and CDR2 YYNGEE. The CDR3 runs to 16 residues. V was cut by 2 bases and J by 0 bases, with 12 bases left in between. The CDR3 nucleotides read TGTGCCAGCAGCGTCGGACCGGGAAACTCTGGAAACACCATATATTTT. It is translated as CASSVGPGNSGNTIYF.

This clone was seen a few times. CDR3 nucleotide sequence: TGTGCCAGCAGCAAGACGGCAGGGGCGAGCACTGAAGCTTTCTTT. Protein sequence: CASSKTAGASTEAFF. The V and J genes are TRBV9 and TRBJ1-1; a weak D match, TRBD1 (6 bases). This CDR3 has 15 residues. V was pared by 4 bases and J by 4 bases, with 17 bases between. Germline loops: CDR1 SGDLS, CDR2 YYNGEE.

V and J are TRBV19 and TRBJ2-3; D might be TRBD1 (5 bases). CDR3 length equals 13 residues. The V gene lost 3 bases and the J gene lost 4 bases, with 8 bases spanning the gap. Germline CDR1 and CDR2: LNHDA and SQIVND (reference sequence). In DNA form, the CDR3 reads TGTGCCAGTAGTATCAGGGTTGCAGATACGCAGTATTTT. Amino acid sequence: CASSIRVADTQYF.

The V and J genes are TRBV11-2 and TRBJ1-5, with a tentative D call TRBD1 (6 bases). The CDR3 is 16 amino acids. Germline V CDR1 and CDR2: SGHAT, FQNNGV. Between the trimmed V and J ends, which lost 1 base and 2 bases, there was a span of 12 bases. CDR3 in DNA: TGTGCCAGCAGCTTAGCAAGACAGGCGGGCAATCAGCCCCAGCATTTT. Translated, it gives CASSLARQAGNQPQHF.

This chain joins TRBV7-6 and TRBJ2-3; TRBD2 matches at 12 bases. Germline loops: CDR1 SGHVS, CDR2 FNYEAQ. V shed 5 bases and J 0 bases; nucleotides not matched to a gene: 3. The CDR3 is made up of 16 amino acids. CDR3 sequence reads: CASSPGTSGSTDTQYF. The CDR3 region has the DNA TGTGCCAGCAGCCCTGGGACTAGCGGGAGCACAGATACGCAGTATTTT.

Regarding this clone: Other DNA sequences in this sample translate to the same CDR3. The chain uses TRBV12-3 or TRBV12-4 and TRBJ2-4; 7 bases line up with TRBD1. CDR3 length: 13 residues. Losses at the gene ends were 6 bases for V and 6 bases for J; bases not matched to a gene: 5. Here the CDR3 reads CASSPRQGNIQYF. The CDR3 nucleotides read TGTGCCAGCAGCCCCAGACAGGGAAACATTCAGTACTTC.

In nucleotides, the CDR3 is TGTGCCTTCTCTAAGGGGGAGGGCTACACCTTC. Protein product: CAFSKGEGYTF. The genes are TRBV30 and TRBJ1-2, with D tentatively TRBD1 (6 bases). Germline values: CDR1 GTSNPN, CDR2 SVGIG (reference sequence). This CDR3 comprises 11 residues. Trimming pared 7 bases from V and 8 bases from J, leaving 14 bases between.

This clone has a single count. The CDR3 loop reads CASSYGGQYSYEQYF. Here the CDR3 DNA reads TGTGCCAGCAGTTACGGGGGACAGTACTCCTACGAGCAGTACTTC. The chain employs TRBV6-5 and TRBJ2-7; 7 bases map to TRBD1. J lost 0 bases, V lost 2 bases, and 4 bases had no gene match. The CDR3 loop spans 15 amino acids. The germline V gene encodes CDR1 MNHEY and CDR2 SVGAGI.

J is TRBJ1-2 and V is TRBV30, with 8 bases lining up with TRBD1. The CDR3 has 12 residues. V trimming: 7 bases; J trimming: 4 bases; junction bases outside the gene matches: 5. Per germline, CDR1 GTSNPN and CDR2 SVGIG (reference sequence). CDR3 in amino acids: CASRTGTYGYTF. DNA for the CDR3: TGTGCCTCCAGGACAGGGACCTATGGCTACACCTTC. Looking up the rest from reference TRBV30 and TRBJ1-2 gives the full variable domain: SQTIHQWPATLVQPVGSPLSLECTVEGTSNPNLYWYRQAAGRGLQLLFYSVGIGQISSEVPQNLSASRPQDRQFILSSKKLLLSDSGFYLCASRTGTYGYTFGSGTRLTVV.

This rearrangement joins TRBV2 to TRBJ2-3, with D tentatively TRBD2 (6 bases). The V gene lost 7 bases and the J gene lost 0 bases, with 11 bases spanning the gap. This CDR3 region has 14 residues. The germline CDR1 and CDR2 sequences are SNHLY and FYNNEI. For the CDR3, the DNA is TGTGCCAGCAAGGGTGGGGGGAGCACAGATACGCAGTATTTT. It is translated as CASKGGGSTDTQYF.

The chain employs TRBV6-1 and TRBJ1-6; D unresolved. The length of the CDR3 is 16 residues. The germline CDR1 and CDR2 sequences are MNHNS and SASEGT. V dropped 0 bases and J dropped 10 bases, with 16 bases sitting between them. CDR3 nucleotide sequence: TGTGCCAGCAGTGAAGCGTATGAGATAAGGAGGTCACCCCTCCACTTT. Amino acid sequence: CASSEAYEIRRSPLHF.

The chain uses TRBV30 and TRBJ2-3; 9 nucleotides align to TRBD1. The germline CDR1 and CDR2 sequences are GTSNPN and SVGIG (reference sequence). This CDR3 has 12 amino acids. V lost 8 bases and J lost 5; bases outside the gene matches: 5. Here the CDR3 reads CAQQGAKDTQYF. The CDR3 bases are TGTGCCCAACAGGGGGCGAAAGATACGCAGTATTTT.

The V gene is TRBV5-1, the J gene TRBJ2-1; 14 bases line up with TRBD2. CDR1 is SGHRS, CDR2 YFSETQ, per germline. The CDR3 has 15 residues. Trimming removed 4 bases from V and 8 bases from J; junction bases left unmatched: 5. CDR3 coding DNA: TGCGCCAGCAGCGAAGGGACTAGCGGGAGCTATGAGCAGTTCTTC. It encodes CASSEGTSGSYEQFF.

The CDR3 protein is CSASHSYEQYF. CDR3 DNA: TGCAGTGCTAGTCACAGTTACGAGCAGTACTTC. The rearrangement joins TRBV20-1 to TRBJ2-7; unclear D gene. The CDR3 length is 11 residues. Germline-derived CDR1 and CDR2 are DFQATT and SNEGSKA (reference sequence). Trimming removed 3 bases from V and 4 bases from J, with 7 bases in between.

The DNA of the CDR3 is TGTGCCAGCTCACCACAGCAAAGTGCCTCCTACGAGCAGTACTTC. Its protein product is CASSPQQSASYEQYF. V and J are TRBV18 and TRBJ2-7; D is undetermined. V lost 1 base to trimming and J lost 0 bases, with 10 bases between them. The CDR3 is 15 residues long. The V gene's germline CDR1 is KGHSH and CDR2 LQKENI.

The gene calls are TRBV7-9 and TRBJ2-7, with 7 bases matching TRBD2. V shed 1 base and J 2 bases; nucleotides not matched to a gene: 5. The CDR3 consists of 15 residues. Germline assignment: CDR1 SEHNR and CDR2 FQNEAQ (reference sequence). The chain's CDR3 is CASSLVGGTTYEQYF. The CDR3 DNA sequence: TGTGCCAGCAGCTTAGTTGGCGGGACTACCTACGAGCAGTACTTC. The full variable domain, with the rest looked up from reference TRBV7-9 and TRBJ2-7, is DTGVSQNPRHKITKRGQNVTFRCDPISEHNRLYWYRQTLGQGPEFLTYFQNEAQLEKSRLLSDRFSAERPKGSFSTLEIQRTEQGDSAMYLCASSLVGGTTYEQYFGPGTRLTVT.

The rearrangement links TRBV4-2 to TRBJ1-5; 10 bases match TRBD1. This CDR3 comprises 16 residues. Germline V gene data show CDR1 as LGHNA and CDR2 as YNFKEQ. Germline trimming cut 4 bases from V and 1 base from J; bases unmatched to any gene: 4. The CDR3 DNA reads TGTGCCAGCAGCCTACGACAGGGGGCAAGCAATCAGCCCCAGCATTTT. Protein: CASSLRQGASNQPQHF.

The chain links TRBV5-1 to TRBJ2-3; possibly TRBD2 for D (7 bases). This CDR3 has 14 residues. Germline V CDR1 and CDR2: SGHRS, YFSETQ. The V gene lost 2 bases and the J gene lost 4 bases, with 11 bases spanning the gap. CDR3 loop: CASSFGGLSDTQYF. The CDR3 region has the DNA TGCGCCAGCAGCTTCGGGGGGCTATCAGATACGCAGTATTTT.

A note on this clone: The same CDR3 arises from other DNA sequences in this sample as well. This chain joins TRBV29-1 and TRBJ1-5, with 11 bases matching TRBD1. After removal of 6 bases from V and 4 bases from J, the junction contained 2 bases not matched to a gene. The CDR3 loop spans 13 amino acids. Looked up from germline, CDR1 is SQVTM and CDR2 is ANQGSEA. CDR3 sequence: CSVGQGANQPQHF. CDR3 in DNA: TGCAGCGTCGGACAGGGGGCAAATCAGCCCCAGCATTTT. The full variable domain, in which reference TRBV29-1 and TRBJ1-5 provide the parts outside the CDR3, is SAVISQKPSRDICQRGTSLTIQCQVDSQVTMMFWYRQQPGQSLTLIATANQGSEATYESGFVIDKFPISRPNLTFSTLTVSNMSPEDSSIYLCSVGQGANQPQHFGDGTRLSIL.

The V and J genes are TRBV10-2 and TRBJ2-1; tentative D call: TRBD2 (6 bases). The length of the CDR3 is 15 residues. V lost 7 bases, J lost 8 bases, and 21 bases lay in between. Germline V gene lookup returns CDR1 WSHSY and CDR2 SAAADI. The CDR3 spells CASNSLAPGPHEQFF. The CDR3 DNA is TGCGCCAGCAATTCACTAGCCCCAGGTCCCCATGAGCAGTTCTTC.

This clone has only a few counts. The V call is TRBV2, the J call TRBJ2-3; 9 nucleotides line up with TRBD2. After removal of 4 bases from V and 2 bases from J, the junction contained 7 bases not matched to a gene. CDR3 length: 16 residues. The germline gives CDR1 SNHLY, CDR2 FYNNEI. The CDR3, as DNA: TGTGCCAGCAGTGTTGGACTAGCGAGTTTCACAGATACGCAGTATTTT. This sequence encodes CASSVGLASFTDTQYF. Together with reference TRBV2 and TRBJ2-3, the CDR3 gives the full variable domain: EPEVTQTPSHQVTQMGQEVILRCVPISNHLYFYWYRQILGQKVEFLVSFYNNEISEKSEIFDDQFSVERPDGSNFTLKIRSTKLEDSAMYFCASSVGLASFTDTQYFGPGTRLTVL.

V usage is TRBV5-4 and J usage is TRBJ2-1; possibly TRBD2 for D (5 bases). The CDR3 contains 15 residues. Germline CDR1 and CDR2: SGHNT and YYREEE (reference sequence). Trimming removed 0 bases from V and 1 base from J, with 8 bases in between. The CDR3 nucleotides read TGTGCCAGCAGCTTGGACACTAGGTCCTACAATGAGCAGTTCTTC. Protein product: CASSLDTRSYNEQFF.

This chain uses TRBV4-1 with TRBJ2-7; D might be TRBD2 (5 bases). The CDR3 sequence is 15 residues long. V lost 1 base and J 2 bases, leaving 12 bases between the germline ends. CDR1 and CDR2 from the germline V gene are MGHRA and YSYEKL. This chain's CDR3 is CASSQGPRGPYEQYF. The CDR3 bases are TGCGCCAGCAGCCAAGGTCCCCGGGGTCCCTACGAGCAGTACTTC.